These 27 T cell receptor beta chains came from one sample sequenced in a study of cytomegalovirus exposure and HLA in healthy donors. The PCR had 60 Vbeta and 13 Jbeta primers. Libraries were prepared by immunoSEQ multiplex PCR; TCRdb keeps only in-frame clonotypes and omits some of them. The sample consists of some 200,000 clones, 80% to 85% of them appearing once. The sequenced sample consisted of PBMCs. These receptors were taken from a man in his forties in good health and CMV-seropositive.

This clone is a singleton in its sample. This rearrangement joins TRBV7-3 to TRBJ2-1, with TRBD2 matching 8 bases. The germline CDR1 and CDR2 sequences are SGHTA and FQGTGA. After removal of 3 bases from V and 0 bases from J, the junction contained 1 base not matched to a gene. The CDR3 is made up of 15 amino acids. As DNA, the CDR3 is TGTGCCAGCAGCTTCGGGGGGGGCTCCTACAATGAGCAGTTCTTC. Translation gives CASSFGGGSYNEQFF. Filled out from reference TRBV7-3 and TRBJ2-1, the complete variable domain reads GAGVSQTPSNKVTEKGKYVELRCDPISGHTALYWYRQSLGQGPEFLIYFQGTGAADDSGLPNDRFFAVRPEGSVSTLKIQRTERGDSAVYLCASSFGGGSYNEQFFGPGTRLTVL.

J is TRBJ1-2 and V is TRBV29-1; D not resolved. The CDR3 spans 11 residues. CDR1 and CDR2 (germline): SQVTM, ANQGSEA. With 4 bases removed from V and 6 bases from J, the gap between germline ends came to 9 bases. Here the CDR3 reads CSVGPPHGYTF. In nucleotides, the CDR3 is TGCAGCGTTGGGCCACCCCATGGCTACACCTTC.

This chain joins TRBV25-1 and TRBJ2-7; a possible D gene is TRBD2 (6 bases). From germline, CDR1 is MGHDK and CDR2 SYGVNS. The CDR3 length is 13 residues. Trimming took off 5 bases at V and 5 bases at J, with 13 bases between the two ends. The chain's CDR3 is CASSKLATHEQYF. The CDR3 region has the DNA TGTGCCAGCAGTAAACTAGCTACCCACGAGCAGTACTTC.

The gene calls are TRBV5-4 and TRBJ2-5, with 11 bases lining up with TRBD1. This CDR3 comprises 15 residues. Germline CDR1 reads SGHNT; CDR2 reads YYREEE (reference sequence). The V gene end was trimmed by 4 bases and the J gene end by 5 bases; junction bases not matched to a gene: 7. CDR3 residues: CASSRGQGAGETQYF. The CDR3 DNA reads TGTGCCAGCAGCCGAGGACAGGGGGCGGGGGAGACCCAGTACTTC. Variable domain in full (rest from reference TRBV5-4 and TRBJ2-5): ETGVTQSPTHLIKTRGQQVTLRCSSQSGHNTVSWYQQALGQGPQFIFQYYREEENGRGNFPPRFSGLQFPNYSSELNVNALELDDSALYLCASSRGQGAGETQYFGPGTRLLVL.

This clone appeared a single time. V and J are TRBV18 and TRBJ1-5; TRBD1 aligns across 11 bases. The CDR3 runs 14 residues. CDR1 and CDR2 from the germline V gene are KGHSH and LQKENI. J gave up 7 bases and V 4 bases, and 3 bases lay outside the gene matches. The CDR3 is CASSRGQGDQPQHF. The CDR3 DNA is TGTGCCAGCTCACGGGGACAGGGGGACCAGCCCCAGCATTTT.

The rearrangement joins TRBV7-9 to TRBJ2-1; TRBD2 aligns across 13 bases. This CDR3 is built from 15 residues. V lost 5 bases, J lost 9 bases, and 7 bases stayed unmatched. Germline CDR1 and CDR2: SEHNR and FQNEAQ (reference sequence). The CDR3 sequence is CASSISGTSGVEQFF. The CDR3 nucleotides are TGTGCCAGCAGCATCTCCGGGACTAGCGGGGTTGAGCAGTTCTTC.

The chain uses TRBV5-6 and TRBJ2-7; tentative D call: TRBD1 (6 bases). This CDR3 region has 16 residues. V lost 7 bases and J 2 bases, leaving 22 bases between the germline ends. CDR1 SGHDT and CDR2 YYEEEE come from the germline V gene. The CDR3, as DNA: TGTGCCAGCCAAGGGTGGGTCACAGGGAGAGCCTACGAGCAGTACTTC. It specifies CASQGWVTGRAYEQYF.

J is TRBJ2-7 and V is TRBV28; 8 nucleotides align to TRBD1. This CDR3 contains 18 residues. After removal of 2 bases from V and 2 bases from J, the junction contained 14 bases not matched to a gene. CDR1 is MDHEN, CDR2 SYDVKM, per germline. CDR3 loop: CASSLLERAGGRTYEQYF. CDR3 in DNA: TGTGCCAGCAGTTTACTTGAAAGGGCAGGGGGCAGGACCTACGAGCAGTACTTC.

Only one count was recorded for this clone. The CDR3 DNA reads as TGTGCCAGCAGCTTAGTAGGGGGCGCGGCTTTCTTT. It encodes CASSLVGGAAFF. The chain uses TRBV7-8 and TRBJ1-1; 7 bases are shared with TRBD1. The length of the CDR3 is 12 residues. Germline V gives CDR1 SGHVS, CDR2 FQNEAQ. V was pared by 1 base and J by 11 bases, with 4 bases of the junction left unmatched.

The V gene is TRBV11-2, the J gene TRBJ2-3; TRBD2 agrees at 7 bases. The CDR3 covers 15 residues. V gave up 3 bases and J gave up 1 base; unmatched junction bases: 4. Germline lookup yields CDR1 SGHAT and CDR2 FQNNGV. This CDR3 reads CASSFEAGGTDTQYF. The CDR3 DNA follows: TGTGCCAGCAGCTTCGAGGCGGGGGGCACAGATACGCAGTATTTT.

This sequence joins TRBV6-5 and TRBJ2-1; tentatively, D is TRBD2 (6 bases). Trimming took off 5 bases at V and 9 bases at J, with 20 bases between the two ends. From germline, CDR1 is MNHEY and CDR2 SVGAGI. The CDR3 runs to 15 residues. The CDR3 DNA follows: TGTGCCAGCAGTCGCCCTGACGGGGCAGCGGGTGAGCAGTTCTTC. Translating gives CASSRPDGAAGEQFF.

This clone has a single count. V gene TRBV11-2 combines with J gene TRBJ2-2; D is uncertain. Trimming removed 2 bases at V and 8 bases at J, with 6 bases between. The CDR3 is 12 residues long. The germline V gene has CDR1 SGHAT and CDR2 FQNNGV. As DNA, the CDR3 is TGTGCCAGCAGCTTACCCGGGGGGGAGCTGTTTTTT. Translated, it gives CASSLPGGELFF.

In its sample, this clone was seen once. This sequence joins TRBV25-1 and TRBJ1-6, with D tentatively TRBD1 (6 bases). This CDR3 is built from 14 residues. Per germline, CDR1 MGHDK and CDR2 SYGVNS. Trimming removed 1 base at V and 10 bases at J, with 11 bases between. CDR3 in amino acids: CASSELQGESPLHF. The CDR3 nucleotides are TGTGCCAGCAGTGAATTACAGGGAGAATCACCCCTCCACTTT.

The rearrangement links TRBV2 to TRBJ1-6; TRBD1 matches at 12 bases. CDR3 length: 19 amino acids. CDR1 is SNHLY and CDR2 is FYNNEI in the germline V gene. The V segment lost 5 bases and the J segment 6 bases; nucleotides outside the gene matches: 14. The CDR3 DNA sequence: TGTGCCAGCAGTCGCAACTTCTCTCCGGGACAGGGGGCTAATTCACCCCTCCACTTT. It yields the protein CASSRNFSPGQGANSPLHF.

There are a few counts of this clone. The chain is built from TRBV30 and TRBJ2-3; tentative D call: TRBD1 (5 bases). The V end was cut by 3 bases, the J end by 1 base, with 11 bases between. The CDR3 spans 14 residues. In germline, CDR1 is GTSNPN, CDR2 SVGIG (reference sequence). The chain's CDR3 is CAWSLGAGTDTQYF. CDR3 DNA sequence: TGTGCCTGGAGCTTAGGGGCGGGCACAGATACGCAGTATTTT. Complete variable domain (other parts from reference TRBV30 and TRBJ2-3): SQTIHQWPATLVQPVGSPLSLECTVEGTSNPNLYWYRQAAGRGLQLLFYSVGIGQISSEVPQNLSASRPQDRQFILSSKKLLLSDSGFYLCAWSLGAGTDTQYFGPGTRLTVL.

The gene calls are TRBV7-3 and TRBJ2-1; 14 positions agree with TRBD2. The CDR3 spans 16 residues. V lost 6 bases and J lost 4; bases outside the gene matches: 5. The V gene's germline CDR1 is SGHTA and CDR2 FQGTGA. CDR3: CASSLTSGGVYNEQFF. The CDR3 nucleotides read TGTGCCAGCAGTCTGACTAGCGGGGGGGTTTACAATGAGCAGTTCTTC.

This chain links TRBV27 with TRBJ1-2, with D possibly TRBD1 on 6 matching bases. This CDR3 spans 14 amino acids. The germline V gene has CDR1 MNHEY and CDR2 SMNVEV (reference sequence). Trimming cost V 6 bases and J 4 bases, with 15 bases left between them. DNA for the CDR3: TGTGCCAGCAGCCCAACCAGGGGAGTCTATGGCTACACCTTC. It encodes CASSPTRGVYGYTF.

This chain's CDR3 is CASSRDGRTGTEAFF. CDR3 DNA: TGTGCCAGCAGTCGAGACGGTAGGACGGGGACTGAAGCTTTCTTT. The chain employs TRBV7-9 and TRBJ1-1; D call uncertain. The germline V and J ends were trimmed by 6 bases and 5 bases, with 19 bases remaining between them. This CDR3 spans 15 amino acids. Looked up from germline, CDR1 is SEHNR and CDR2 is FQNEAQ (reference sequence).

The chain carries TRBV6-5 and TRBJ2-7; D might be TRBD1 (6 bases). Germline V gene sequence: CDR1 MNHEY, CDR2 SVGAGI. V was trimmed by 0 bases and J by 3 bases, leaving 9 bases between them. The CDR3 has 14 amino acids. Here the CDR3 DNA reads TGTGCCAGCAGTTACTCGGACAGCCTCTACGAGCAGTACTTC. Translation: CASSYSDSLYEQYF.

The chain recombines TRBV7-9 with TRBJ2-2; 7 bases are shared with TRBD1. The V gene's germline CDR1 is SEHNR and CDR2 FQNEAQ (reference sequence). With V trimmed by 4 bases and J by 10 bases, 15 bases remained unmatched. There are 16 residues in the CDR3. CDR3 region: CASSSTTGLFWAELFF. The CDR3 region has the DNA TGTGCCAGCAGCTCAACGACAGGGTTGTTTTGGGCGGAGCTGTTTTTT.

The chain joins TRBV27 to TRBJ2-7; D may be TRBD1 (6 bases). V lost 4 bases to trimming and J lost 3 bases, with 13 bases between them. Germline CDR1 and CDR2: MNHEY and SMNVEV (reference sequence). The CDR3 spans 14 residues. For the CDR3, the DNA is TGTGCCAGCAGTTCCGGTCAGGGGTTCTACGAGCAGTACTTC. Residues: CASSSGQGFYEQYF.

This chain links TRBV9 with TRBJ2-5; D call uncertain. The germline V and J ends were trimmed by 3 bases and 5 bases, with 14 bases remaining between them. Germline V gives CDR1 SGDLS, CDR2 YYNGEE. The CDR3 extends over 14 amino acids. CDR3 sequence: CASSARPRGETQYF. CDR3 nucleotides: TGTGCCAGCAGCGCGAGGCCCCGTGGGGAGACCCAGTACTTC.

This chain links TRBV7-3 with TRBJ1-1; D is uncertain. Trimming shortened V by 2 bases and J by 1 base, and 5 bases separated the two germline ends. The germline gives CDR1 SGHTA, CDR2 FQGTGA. The CDR3 runs 13 residues. The CDR3 bases are TGTGCCAGCAGCTTAGCCAGGAACACTGAAGCTTTCTTT. This sequence encodes CASSLARNTEAFF.

This sequence joins TRBV5-1 and TRBJ1-1; the match to TRBD1 covers 11 bases. V shed 3 bases and J 3 bases; nucleotides not matched to a gene: 10. Germline lookup yields CDR1 SGHRS and CDR2 YFSETQ. The CDR3 has 17 amino acids. The CDR3 DNA is TGCGCCAGCAGCTCACTGGACAGGGGGCAGGGAGACACTGAAGCTTTCTTT. As protein: CASSSLDRGQGDTEAFF. Drawing the rest from reference TRBV5-1 and TRBJ1-1, the complete variable domain is KAGVTQTPRYLIKTRGQQVTLSCSPISGHRSVSWYQQTPGQGLQFLFEYFSETQRNKGNFPGRFSGRQFSNSRSEMNVSTLELGDSALYLCASSSLDRGQGDTEAFFGQGTRLTVV.

The CDR3 sequence: CASSRTGGLLNEQFF. CDR3 in DNA: TGTGCCAGTAGTAGGACAGGGGGATTACTCAATGAGCAGTTCTTC. The chain carries TRBV19 and TRBJ2-1; 10 bases match TRBD1. Germline V gene lookup returns CDR1 LNHDA and CDR2 SQIVND (reference sequence). V shed 4 bases and J 6 bases; nucleotides not matched to a gene: 6. This CDR3 region has 15 residues.

On this clone itself: This same CDR3 is encoded by further DNA sequences in the sample. V and J are TRBV7-2 and TRBJ2-1; TRBD1 is a possible D gene (5 bases). V was shortened by 2 bases and J by 2 bases, with 7 bases between the two germline ends. There are 14 residues in the CDR3. Per the germline V gene, CDR1 is SGHTA and CDR2 is FQGNSA. The CDR3 nucleotides read TGTGCCAGCAGCTTAAGGGGTACCTACAATGAGCAGTTCTTC. It specifies CASSLRGTYNEQFF.

The gene calls are TRBV5-6 and TRBJ1-3; the match to TRBD1 covers 7 bases. Trimming at V came to 4 bases and at J to 0 bases, leaving 10 bases not matched to a gene. This CDR3 spans 17 amino acids. Germline V CDR1 and CDR2: SGHDT, YYEEEE. CDR3 in DNA: TGTGCCAGCAGCCTCCTCCGGGACAGATTCTCTGGAAACACCATATATTTT. Translation gives CASSLLRDRFSGNTIYF.